These 25 T cell receptor beta chains share one sample of origin, sequenced in a study of blood T cell repertoires in COVID-19. Sequenced by immunoSEQ multiplex PCR; TCRdb stores in-frame clones only, minus some. The repertoire holds tens of thousands of clones, with approximately 81% as singletons. The sequencing input was peripheral blood. The source of these receptors is a woman aged 70-85 years with acute or convalescent COVID-19.

This chain connects TRBV11-3 to TRBJ2-7; 9 bases are shared with TRBD2. The CDR3 is 16 amino acids. Looked up from germline, CDR1 is SGHNT and CDR2 is YENEEA. The trim removed 5 bases at V and 3 bases at J, leaving 11 bases unmatched. CDR3 bases: TGTGCCAGCAGCCCTTTAGGAGCGGGAGGTGGCTACGAGCAGTACTTC. Amino acid sequence: CASSPLGAGGGYEQYF.

This clone was counted once. The chain carries TRBV12-3 or TRBV12-4 and TRBJ1-1; D uncertain. The CDR3 sequence is 12 residues long. The V end lost 3 bases, the J end lost 5 bases, and 7 bases lay between the germline ends. The CDR3 spells CASSFSRTEAFF. DNA for the CDR3: TGTGCCAGCAGTTTCTCGAGGACTGAAGCTTTCTTT.

This chain connects TRBV6-1 to TRBJ2-6; 7 bases are a match to TRBD2. Germline loops: CDR1 MNHNS, CDR2 SASEGT. V dropped 2 bases and J dropped 0; count of bases not matched to a gene: 7. This CDR3 is 18 amino acids long. CDR3 protein: CASSEYHGGSSGANVLTF. DNA of the CDR3: TGTGCCAGCAGTGAATATCATGGCGGGAGCTCTGGGGCCAACGTCCTGACTTTC.

The V and J genes are TRBV24-1 and TRBJ2-3; 16 bases match TRBD2. Germline V gives CDR1 KGHDR, CDR2 SFDVKD. The CDR3 is made up of 18 amino acids. The trim removed 3 bases at V and 3 bases at J, leaving 5 bases unmatched. In DNA form, the CDR3 reads TGTGCCACCAGTGATCTGGGACTAGCGGGAGGGATTACAGATACGCAGTATTTT. This encodes CATSDLGLAGGITDTQYF.

In DNA form, the CDR3 reads TGTGCCAGCAGCCAAGGGACAGGGAAGATGAACACTGAAGCTTTCTTT. Encoded protein: CASSQGTGKMNTEAFF. The V gene is TRBV14, the J gene TRBJ1-1, with TRBD1 matching over 8 bases. J was trimmed by 0 bases and V by 1 base; bases with no gene match: 4. The CDR3 sequence is 16 residues long. CDR1 is SGHDN, CDR2 FVKESK, per germline.

V and J are TRBV5-1 and TRBJ2-7, with 10 bases fitting TRBD2. CDR1 and CDR2 from the germline V gene are SGHRS and YFSETQ. V shed 4 bases and J 5 bases; nucleotides not matched to a gene: 9. The CDR3 is 15 amino acids. The CDR3 protein is CASSPIAGGGNEQYF. Here the CDR3 DNA reads TGCGCCAGCAGCCCTATAGCGGGAGGTGGCAACGAGCAGTACTTC. Looking up the rest from reference TRBV5-1 and TRBJ2-7 gives the full variable domain: KAGVTQTPRYLIKTRGQQVTLSCSPISGHRSVSWYQQTPGQGLQFLFEYFSETQRNKGNFPGRFSGRQFSNSRSEMNVSTLELGDSALYLCASSPIAGGGNEQYFGPGTRLTVT.

This clone was picked up one time. The chain is built from TRBV6-1 and TRBJ1-5; maybe TRBD1 (5 bases). The CDR3 totals 13 residues. In germline, CDR1 is MNHNS, CDR2 SASEGT. V lost 6 bases to trimming and J lost 3 bases, with 9 bases between them. The CDR3 protein is CASRSGNNQPQHF. Written as DNA, the CDR3 is TGTGCCAGCAGGTCAGGGAACAATCAGCCCCAGCATTTT.

This chain connects TRBV19 to TRBJ2-2, with TRBD1 identical over 10 bases. Germline loops: CDR1 LNHDA, CDR2 SQIVND (reference sequence). The CDR3 is made up of 17 amino acids. V was clipped by 4 bases and J by 2 bases; unmatched bases: 7. The CDR3, as DNA: TGTGCCAGTAGTACGAGACAGGGGGCTCGAAACACCGGGGAGCTGTTTTTT. Translation: CASSTRQGARNTGELFF.

The chain combines TRBV7-9 with TRBJ2-7; TRBD2 is a possible D gene (5 bases). Per germline, CDR1 SEHNR and CDR2 FQNEAQ (reference sequence). This CDR3 spans 14 amino acids. V gave up 1 base and J gave up 5 bases, with 12 bases separating them. For the CDR3, the DNA is TGTGCCAGCAGCTTAGATGGTAGCGCGAACGAGCAGTACTTC. Protein: CASSLDGSANEQYF.

V gene TRBV19 combines with J gene TRBJ1-5, with D tentatively TRBD1 (5 bases). Germline V gene sequence: CDR1 LNHDA, CDR2 SQIVND (reference sequence). The length of the CDR3 is 15 residues. Deletions cut 3 bases from V and 1 base from J, with 10 bases between. The CDR3 bases are TGTGCCAGTAGTATCAAGGGGTCCAGCAATCAGCCCCAGCATTTT. This codes for CASSIKGSSNQPQHF.

The chain recombines TRBV27 with TRBJ2-7; 10 bases align to TRBD2. This CDR3 is built from 15 residues. The J segment lost 7 bases and the V segment lost 2 bases, leaving 8 bases of the junction unmatched. Per the germline V gene, CDR1 is MNHEY and CDR2 is SMNVEV (reference sequence). The CDR3 DNA is TGTGCCAGCAGTTTAGGCCGGGGACTAGCGAGGGAGCAGTACTTC. Translated, it gives CASSLGRGLAREQYF.

The chain joins TRBV11-3 to TRBJ2-1; 11 bases line up with TRBD2. The CDR3 length is 15 residues. Germline V gene sequence: CDR1 SGHNT, CDR2 YENEEA. With V trimmed by 7 bases and J by 6 bases, 8 bases remained unmatched. Written as DNA, the CDR3 is TGTGCCAGCAAATCCACTAGCGGGAGTGTCAATGAGCAGTTCTTC. Translation: CASKSTSGSVNEQFF.

The rearrangement joins TRBV2 to TRBJ2-5, with a tentative D call TRBD1 (5 bases). V was shortened by 3 bases and J by 4 bases, with 12 bases between the two germline ends. The CDR3 has 14 residues. Germline assignment: CDR1 SNHLY and CDR2 FYNNEI. DNA of the CDR3: TGTGCCAGCAGTGAGCAGGGTTACGGAGAGACCCAGTACTTC. This gives the protein CASSEQGYGETQYF.

The chain uses TRBV6-6 and TRBJ1-4, with 9 positions matching TRBD1. CDR3 length: 20 residues. In germline, CDR1 is MNHNY, CDR2 SVGAGI (reference sequence). With V trimmed by 6 bases and J by 3 bases, 20 bases remained unmatched. The DNA for the CDR3 is TGTGCCAGCAGCCCCCCCCTCCCGGGACAGGGTATGGGAGCTAATGAAAAACTGTTTTTT. Translation gives CASSPPLPGQGMGANEKLFF.

This clone has a handful of counts. V gene TRBV9 combines with J gene TRBJ2-3, with D uncertain. Trimming stripped 4 bases from V and 0 bases from J, with 9 bases between. The CDR3 has 14 residues. In germline, CDR1 is SGDLS, CDR2 YYNGEE. Here the CDR3 reads CASSPLYSTDTQYF. The CDR3, as DNA: TGTGCCAGCAGCCCTCTTTATAGCACAGATACGCAGTATTTT. Based on the CDR3 plus reference TRBV9 and TRBJ2-3, the full variable domain is DSGVTQTPKHLITATGQRVTLRCSPRSGDLSVYWYQQSLDQGLQFLIQYYNGEERAKGNILERFSAQQFPDLHSELNLSSLELGDSALYFCASSPLYSTDTQYFGPGTRLTVL.

The chain's CDR3 is CASSQDRSIVGTSGIGQFF. CDR3 sequence (DNA): TGCGCCAGCAGCCAAGACCGATCCATTGTGGGGACTAGCGGGATTGGGCAGTTCTTC. The chain is built from TRBV4-1 and TRBJ2-1, with 13 bases matching TRBD2. The CDR3 is 19 amino acids. V was pared by 0 bases and J by 12 bases, with 17 bases of the junction left unmatched. The germline V gene encodes CDR1 MGHRA and CDR2 YSYEKL.

This clone showed up just once. The V call is TRBV30, the J call TRBJ2-1; 11 bases are a match to TRBD2. The CDR3 consists of 15 residues. The germline V gene has CDR1 GTSNPN and CDR2 SVGIG (reference sequence). V gave up 3 bases and J gave up 4 bases; unmatched junction bases: 5. For the CDR3, the DNA is TGTGCCTGGAGGCCGACTAGCGGGACTTACAATGAGCAGTTCTTC. Protein sequence: CAWRPTSGTYNEQFF.

This clone was counted a few times. The CDR3 sequence is CASSLALAGEASSGFF. The CDR3 DNA is TGTGCCAGCAGCTTAGCCCTAGCGGGAGAGGCTTCTTCGGGCTTCTTC. The chain has TRBV7-8 and TRBJ2-1; 10 nucleotides line up with TRBD2. The CDR3 sequence is 16 residues long. J gave up 16 bases and V 0 bases, and 15 bases lay outside the gene matches. Germline CDR1 and CDR2: SGHVS and FQNEAQ.

The chain couples TRBV28 to TRBJ2-1; 8 bases match TRBD2. The V segment lost 5 bases and the J segment 0 bases; nucleotides outside the gene matches: 9. This CDR3 spans 17 amino acids. The germline gives CDR1 MDHEN, CDR2 SYDVKM. The CDR3 DNA reads as TGTGCCAGCAGTAGACTAGCGTCAAGGGACTCCTACAATGAGCAGTTCTTC. Encoded protein: CASSRLASRDSYNEQFF.

The rearrangement links TRBV9 to TRBJ2-3, with 8 bases lining up with TRBD2. V was clipped by 4 bases and J by 2 bases; unmatched bases: 9. The CDR3 has 16 residues. The V gene's germline CDR1 is SGDLS and CDR2 YYNGEE. Written as DNA, the CDR3 is TGTGCCAGCAGCCCTACCGGGACTAGAGACACAGATACGCAGTATTTT. This gives the protein CASSPTGTRDTDTQYF.

This clone has a handful of counts. The V and J genes are TRBV6-6 and TRBJ2-1; 10 nucleotides agree with TRBD2. V lost 4 bases and J lost 10; bases outside the gene matches: 4. This CDR3 comprises 13 residues. Germline V CDR1 and CDR2: MNHNY, SVGAGI (reference sequence). DNA for the CDR3: TGTGCCAGCAGTTCCCTAGCGGGAGAAGAGCAGTTCTTC. It encodes CASSSLAGEEQFF.

The chain uses TRBV11-3 and TRBJ2-7, with D unclear. The germline gives CDR1 SGHNT, CDR2 YENEEA. This CDR3 has 17 amino acids. V lost 2 bases, J lost 3 bases, and 20 bases lay in between. CDR3 sequence: CASSLRHSGLQFYEQYF. CDR3 nucleotide sequence: TGTGCCAGCAGCTTAAGGCATTCGGGTCTCCAATTCTACGAGCAGTACTTC.

The chain recombines TRBV21-1 with TRBJ1-4; the table gives TRBD1 as D, unverified against the DNA. TRBV21-1 is a recognized pseudogene. There are 15 residues in the CDR3. CDR3 coding DNA: TGTGCCAGCAGCAACTGGGACAGAGAGGGAGAAAAACTGTTTTTT. Encoded protein: CASSNWDREGEKLFF.

The chain joins TRBV19 to TRBJ2-4; D remains ambiguous. The CDR3 is made up of 16 amino acids. The germline gives CDR1 LNHDA, CDR2 SQIVND (reference sequence). Trimming took 6 bases from V and 3 from J, leaving 18 bases between them. The CDR3 region is CASRPPSPTRKNIQYF. CDR3 bases: TGTGCCAGTAGACCCCCTAGTCCGACCCGCAAAAACATTCAGTACTTC.

The chain carries TRBV5-1 and TRBJ2-7; TRBD2 aligns across 9 bases. CDR3 length: 15 amino acids. V trimming: 4 bases; J trimming: 2 bases; junction bases outside the gene matches: 7. Germline V gene sequence: CDR1 SGHRS, CDR2 YFSETQ. The CDR3 spells CASSNGLAQPYEQYF. CDR3 bases: TGCGCCAGCAGCAATGGACTAGCGCAACCCTACGAGCAGTACTTC.